This T cell receptor (beta chain) was sequenced for a study of blood T cell repertoires in COVID-19. Study-wide context: The cDNA or gDNA used as material had been derived from T cells, B-cell-depleted T cells, or PBMCs.

Sequencing used immunoSEQ multiplex PCR; TCRdb keeps in-frame clones, though not all of them. The repertoire includes 240,000 or so clones, roughly 90% of them detected once, and roughly 0.8% sits in the top ten. The receptor's source is a woman in her thirties with acute or convalescent COVID-19. The sequencing input was peripheral blood.

The CDR3 sequence is CASRLSGIVYNEQFF. In DNA form, the CDR3 reads TGTGCCAGCAGGCTAAGCGGGATCGTTTACAATGAGCAGTTCTTC. V usage is TRBV5-6 and J usage is TRBJ2-1, with 7 bases fitting TRBD2. The germline CDR1 and CDR2 sequences are SGHDT and YYEEEE. The V and J ends lost 5 bases and 4 bases, in that order; junction bases with no gene match: 9. The CDR3 is 15 amino acids. Full variable domain (outside the CDR3, taken from reference TRBV5-6 and TRBJ2-1): DAGVTQSPTHLIKTRGQQVTLRCSPKSGHDTVSWYQQALGQGPQFIFQYYEEEERQRGNFPDRFSGHQFPNYSSELNVNALLLGDSALYLCASRLSGIVYNEQFFGPGTRLTVL.